What follows is one TCR beta chain and its context. The sample belongs to a study of blood T cell repertoires in COVID-19. The CDR3 is 12 residues long. Deletions cut 3 bases from V and 3 bases from J, with 5 bases between. Per the authors' pipeline: Quantification of nucleated cells was approximated via reference gene primer amplification. Sequencing was performed with immunoSEQ multiplex PCR; in TCRdb, only in-frame clones are kept and a portion is missing. V and J calls and clone size follow that table, whereas D and trimming were derived from the DNA. The sample includes tens of thousands of clones, about 80% of them seen just once.

The sequence derives from a man under 40 with COVID-19, enrolled during active disease. This chain uses TRBV12-3 or TRBV12-4 with TRBJ2-5; D unclear. Material for sequencing was peripheral blood. The CDR3 loop reads CASSFIKETQYF. For the CDR3, the DNA is TGTGCCAGCAGTTTCATCAAAGAGACCCAGTACTTC.